The clone carrying this T cell receptor beta chain was seen once. Source study methods: By means of reference gene primer amplification, nucleated cell counts were estimated. Libraries were prepared by immunoSEQ multiplex PCR; TCRdb keeps only in-frame clonotypes and omits some of them. From that table come the V and J calls and clone size; the DNA was used to work out D and trimming. The sample has about 170,000 clones, around 80% seen once. The data originate from a study of blood T cell repertoires in COVID-19. The wider study: Collection of acute and convalescent COVID-19 samples took place in the United States, Italy and Spain.

The CDR3 totals 15 residues. The germline V and J ends were trimmed by 8 bases and 3 bases, with 18 bases remaining between them. CDR1 is SNHLY, CDR2 FYNNEI, per germline. Living in 25 or so US areas, the participants were between roughly 18 and 90 years of age. Participants were placed into cohorts based on the clinical history they reported. This chain connects TRBV2 to TRBJ2-3; D gene unclear. Specimen: PBMCs or T cells enriched from blood (not recorded which). The receptor was isolated from a woman aged 45 to 65 in a cohort exposed to, infected with or recovered from COVID-19 (not recorded which). In nucleotides, the CDR3 is TGTGCCAGCGCCAGATTATCAACCGGGACAGATACGCAGTATTTT. This translates into CASARLSTGTDTQYF.